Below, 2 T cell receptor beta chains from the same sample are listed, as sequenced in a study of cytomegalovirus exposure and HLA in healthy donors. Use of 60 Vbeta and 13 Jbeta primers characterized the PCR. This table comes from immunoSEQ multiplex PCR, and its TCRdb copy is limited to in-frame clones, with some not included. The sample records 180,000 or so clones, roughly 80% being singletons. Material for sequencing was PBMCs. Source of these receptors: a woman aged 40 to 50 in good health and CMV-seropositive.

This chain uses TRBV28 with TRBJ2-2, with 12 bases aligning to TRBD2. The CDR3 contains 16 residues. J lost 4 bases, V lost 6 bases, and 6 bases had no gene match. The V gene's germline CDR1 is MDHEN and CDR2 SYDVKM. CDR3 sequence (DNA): TGTGCCAGCAGGGCGACTAGCGGGAGAAGCACCGGGGAGCTGTTTTTT. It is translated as CASRATSGRSTGELFF.

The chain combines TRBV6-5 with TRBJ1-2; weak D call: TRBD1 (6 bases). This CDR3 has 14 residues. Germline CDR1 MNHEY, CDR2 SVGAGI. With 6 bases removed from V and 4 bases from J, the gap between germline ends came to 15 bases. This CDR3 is CASSIGRGIYGYTF. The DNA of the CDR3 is TGTGCCAGCAGCATCGGCAGGGGAATCTATGGCTACACCTTC.